This TCR beta chain was identified during a study of blood T cell repertoires in COVID-19. Looking at the study overall: From the United States, Italy and Spain came samples of acute and convalescent COVID-19. PBMCs, B-cell-depleted T cells, or T cells were the source of the cDNA or gDNA that made up the material.

Assay: immunoSEQ multiplex PCR; the TCRdb copy retains only in-frame clones and omits some. The profile covers about 52,000 clones, with 75% to 95% appearing a single time and 6.5% taken by the ten largest. This CDR3 region has 19 residues. The V and J ends lost 2 bases and 0 bases, in that order; junction bases with no gene match: 12. CDR1 and CDR2 from the germline V gene are MNHEY and SVGEGT. This clonotype originated in a man aged 50-59 years with active COVID-19. The rearrangement links TRBV6-2 or TRBV6-3 to TRBJ1-4; 7 bases agree with TRBD1. The sample comprised peripheral blood. This CDR3 is CASSYPDRRRGSTNEKLFF. In DNA form, the CDR3 reads TGTGCCAGCAGTTACCCGGACAGGAGGAGGGGCTCAACTAATGAAAAACTGTTTTTT.